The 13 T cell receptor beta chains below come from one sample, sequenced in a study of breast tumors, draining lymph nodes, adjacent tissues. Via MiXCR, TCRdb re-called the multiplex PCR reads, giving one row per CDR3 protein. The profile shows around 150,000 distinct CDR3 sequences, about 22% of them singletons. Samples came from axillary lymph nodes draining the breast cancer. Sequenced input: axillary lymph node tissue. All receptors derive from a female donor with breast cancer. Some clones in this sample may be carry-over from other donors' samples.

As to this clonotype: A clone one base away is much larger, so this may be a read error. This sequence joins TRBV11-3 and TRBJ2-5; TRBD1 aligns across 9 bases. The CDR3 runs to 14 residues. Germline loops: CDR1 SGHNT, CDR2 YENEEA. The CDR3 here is CANSKQGARGTQYF. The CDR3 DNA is TGTGCCAACAGCAAACAGGGGGCCCGGGGGACCCAGTACTTC.

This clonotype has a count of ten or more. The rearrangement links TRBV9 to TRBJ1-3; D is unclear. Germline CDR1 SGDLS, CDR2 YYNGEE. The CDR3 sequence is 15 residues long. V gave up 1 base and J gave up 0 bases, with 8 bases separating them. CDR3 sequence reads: CASSVSPLSGNTIYF. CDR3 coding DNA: TGTGCCAGCAGCGTAAGCCCGCTCTCTGGAAACACCATATATTTT.

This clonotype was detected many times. The DNA for the CDR3 is TGTGCCAGCAGCCCCCCGGGACCAGCGAACACCGGGGAGCTGTTTTTT. Its translation: CASSPPGPANTGELFF. This chain joins TRBV7-3 and TRBJ2-2; D is perhaps TRBD1 or TRBD2 (5 bases each). The V end was cut by 5 bases, the J end by 0 bases, with 13 bases between. The CDR3 covers 16 residues. The germline V gene encodes CDR1 SGHTA and CDR2 FQGTGA.

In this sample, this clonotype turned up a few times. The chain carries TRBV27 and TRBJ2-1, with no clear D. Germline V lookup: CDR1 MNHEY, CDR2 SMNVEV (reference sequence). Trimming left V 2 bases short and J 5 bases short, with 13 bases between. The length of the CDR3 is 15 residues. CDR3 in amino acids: CASSLRRKGNNEQFF. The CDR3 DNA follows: TGTGCCAGCAGTTTAAGGCGGAAGGGAAACAATGAGCAGTTCTTC.

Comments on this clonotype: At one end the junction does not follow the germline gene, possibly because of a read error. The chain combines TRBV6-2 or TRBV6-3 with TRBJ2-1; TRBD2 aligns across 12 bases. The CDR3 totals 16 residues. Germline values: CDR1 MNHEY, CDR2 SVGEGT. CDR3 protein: CASSLRTSGTLNEQSF. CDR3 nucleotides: TGTGCCAGCAGTTTGAGGACTAGCGGGACCCTCAATGAGCAGTCCTTC.

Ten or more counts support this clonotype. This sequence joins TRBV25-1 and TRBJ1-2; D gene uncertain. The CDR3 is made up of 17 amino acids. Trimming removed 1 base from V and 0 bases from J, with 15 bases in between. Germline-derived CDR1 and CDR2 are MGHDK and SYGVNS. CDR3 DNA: TGTGCCAGCAGTGAATCTGGCAGGAATCTAGCTAACTATGGCTACACCTTC. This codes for CASSESGRNLANYGYTF.

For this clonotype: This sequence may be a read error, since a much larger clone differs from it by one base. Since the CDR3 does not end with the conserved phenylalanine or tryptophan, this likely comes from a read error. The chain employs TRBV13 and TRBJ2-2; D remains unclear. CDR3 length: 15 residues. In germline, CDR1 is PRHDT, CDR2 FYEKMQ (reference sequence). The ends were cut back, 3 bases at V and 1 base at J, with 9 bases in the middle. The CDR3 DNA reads TGTGCCAGCAGCTTTCCCGCCCTGAACACCGGGGAGCTGTTTTCT. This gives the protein CASSFPALNTGELFS.

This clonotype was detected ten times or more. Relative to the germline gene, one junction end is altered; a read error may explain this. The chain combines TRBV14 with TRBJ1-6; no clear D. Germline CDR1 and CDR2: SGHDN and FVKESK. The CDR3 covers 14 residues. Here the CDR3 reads CASSQGAYNSPLHF. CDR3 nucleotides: TGTGCCAGCAGCCAAGGAGCCTACAATTCACCCCTCCACTTT.

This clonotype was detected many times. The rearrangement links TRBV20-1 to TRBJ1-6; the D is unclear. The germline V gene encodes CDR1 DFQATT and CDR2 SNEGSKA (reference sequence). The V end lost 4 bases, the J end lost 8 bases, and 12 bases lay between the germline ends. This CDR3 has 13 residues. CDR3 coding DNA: TGCAGTGCTAAGGACCAACTTCATTCACCCCTCCACTTT. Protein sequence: CSAKDQLHSPLHF.

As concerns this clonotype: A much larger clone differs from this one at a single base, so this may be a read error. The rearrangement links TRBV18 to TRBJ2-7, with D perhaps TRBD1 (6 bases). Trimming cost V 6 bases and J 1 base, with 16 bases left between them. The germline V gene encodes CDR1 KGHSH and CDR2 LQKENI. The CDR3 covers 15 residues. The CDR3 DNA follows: TGTGCCAGCTCGCGGACAGAGTGGACATCCTACGAGCAGTACTTC. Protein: CASSRTEWTSYEQYF. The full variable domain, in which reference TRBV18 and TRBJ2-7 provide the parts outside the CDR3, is NAGVMQNPRHLVRRRGQEARLRCSPMKGHSHVYWYRQLPEEGLKFMVYLQKENIIDESGMPKERFSAEFPKEGPSILRIQQVVRGDSAAYFCASSRTEWTSYEQYFGPGTRLTVT.

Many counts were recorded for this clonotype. The CDR3 sequence is CASSAQRLALHNEQFF. DNA for the CDR3: TGTGCCAGCAGCGCTCAGCGACTAGCACTTCACAATGAGCAGTTCTTC. The rearrangement joins TRBV7-8 to TRBJ2-1; 7 bases are a match to TRBD2. This CDR3 is 16 amino acids long. After removal of 5 bases from V and 5 bases from J, the junction contained 12 bases not matched to a gene. Germline assignment: CDR1 SGHVS and CDR2 FQNEAQ.

CDR3 residues: CASSSPPRLAGRDTQYF. The CDR3 nucleotides are TGTGCCAGCAGTTCCCCCCCTAGACTAGCGGGAAGAGATACGCAGTATTTT. The chain joins TRBV28 to TRBJ2-3; 11 nucleotides align to TRBD2. The junction had 11 bases not matched to a gene; V was cut back by 4 bases and J by 5 bases. Germline assignment: CDR1 MDHEN and CDR2 SYDVKM. There are 17 residues in the CDR3.

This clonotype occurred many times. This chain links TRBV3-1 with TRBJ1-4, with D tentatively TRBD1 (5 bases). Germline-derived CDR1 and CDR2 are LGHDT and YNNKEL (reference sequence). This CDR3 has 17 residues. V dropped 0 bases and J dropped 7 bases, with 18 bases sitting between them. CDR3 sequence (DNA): TGTGCCAGCAGCCAAGAAATGGGTAGGGACCGGGGTGAAAAACTGTTTTTT. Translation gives CASSQEMGRDRGEKLFF.